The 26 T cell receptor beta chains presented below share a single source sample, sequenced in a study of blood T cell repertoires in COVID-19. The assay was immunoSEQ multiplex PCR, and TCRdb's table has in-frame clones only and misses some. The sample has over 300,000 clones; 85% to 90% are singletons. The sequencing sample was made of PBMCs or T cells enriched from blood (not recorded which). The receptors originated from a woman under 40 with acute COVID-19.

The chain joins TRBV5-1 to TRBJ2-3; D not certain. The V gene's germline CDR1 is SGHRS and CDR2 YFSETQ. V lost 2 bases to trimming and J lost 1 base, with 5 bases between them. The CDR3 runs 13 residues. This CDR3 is CASSFRGTDTQYF. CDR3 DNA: TGCGCCAGCAGCTTTCGGGGCACAGATACGCAGTATTTT.

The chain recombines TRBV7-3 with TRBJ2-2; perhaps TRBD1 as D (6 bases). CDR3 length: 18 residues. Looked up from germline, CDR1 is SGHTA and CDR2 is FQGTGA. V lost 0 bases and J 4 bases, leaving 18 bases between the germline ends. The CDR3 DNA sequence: TGTGCCAGCAGCTTAACGAAGGACAGCCTTCTTCTCACCGGGGAGCTGTTTTTT. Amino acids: CASSLTKDSLLLTGELFF.

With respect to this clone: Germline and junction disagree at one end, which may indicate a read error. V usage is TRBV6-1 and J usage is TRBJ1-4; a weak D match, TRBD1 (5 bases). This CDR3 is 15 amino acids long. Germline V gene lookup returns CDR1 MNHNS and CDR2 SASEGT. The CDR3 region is CASSQAGRGGEKLFF. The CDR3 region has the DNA TGTGCCAGCAGTCAAGCAGGGAGGGGCGGTGAAAAACTGTTTTTT.

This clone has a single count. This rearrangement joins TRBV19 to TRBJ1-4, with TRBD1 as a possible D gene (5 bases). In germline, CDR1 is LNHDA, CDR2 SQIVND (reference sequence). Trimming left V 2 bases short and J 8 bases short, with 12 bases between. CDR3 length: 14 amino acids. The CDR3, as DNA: TGTGCCAGTAGTATAAAGGGGTGGCGAGAAAAACTGTTTTTT. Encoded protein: CASSIKGWREKLFF.

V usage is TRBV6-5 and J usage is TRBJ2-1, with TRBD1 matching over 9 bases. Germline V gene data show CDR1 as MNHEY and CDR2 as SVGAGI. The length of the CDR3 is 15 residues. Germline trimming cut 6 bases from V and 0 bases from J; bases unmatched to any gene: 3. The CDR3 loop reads CASSGQGNSYNEQFF. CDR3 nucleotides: TGTGCCAGCAGCGGACAGGGGAACTCCTACAATGAGCAGTTCTTC.

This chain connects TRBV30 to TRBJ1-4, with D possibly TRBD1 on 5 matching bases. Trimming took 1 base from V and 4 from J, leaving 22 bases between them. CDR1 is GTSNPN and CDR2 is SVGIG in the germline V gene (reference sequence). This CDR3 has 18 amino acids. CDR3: CAWSGRTGAGIFNEKLFF. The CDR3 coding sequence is TGTGCCTGGAGTGGCCGAACAGGTGCTGGGATTTTTAATGAAAAACTGTTTTTT.

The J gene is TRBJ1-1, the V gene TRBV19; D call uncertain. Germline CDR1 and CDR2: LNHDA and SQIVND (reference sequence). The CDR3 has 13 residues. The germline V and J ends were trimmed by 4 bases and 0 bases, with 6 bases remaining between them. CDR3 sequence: CASSTTLNTEAFF. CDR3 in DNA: TGTGCCAGTAGTACGACACTGAACACTGAAGCTTTCTTT. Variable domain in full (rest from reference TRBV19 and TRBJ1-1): DGGITQSPKYLFRKEGQNVTLSCEQNLNHDAMYWYRQDPGQGLRLIYYSQIVNDFQKGDIAEGYSVSREKKESFPLTVTSAQKNPTAFYLCASSTTLNTEAFFGQGTRLTVV.

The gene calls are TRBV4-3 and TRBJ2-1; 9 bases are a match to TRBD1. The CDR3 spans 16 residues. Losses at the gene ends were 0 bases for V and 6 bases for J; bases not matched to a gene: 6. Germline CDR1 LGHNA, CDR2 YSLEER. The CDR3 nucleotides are TGCGCCAGCAGCCAAGACGGGACAGGGATTGGCAATGAGCAGTTCTTC. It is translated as CASSQDGTGIGNEQFF.

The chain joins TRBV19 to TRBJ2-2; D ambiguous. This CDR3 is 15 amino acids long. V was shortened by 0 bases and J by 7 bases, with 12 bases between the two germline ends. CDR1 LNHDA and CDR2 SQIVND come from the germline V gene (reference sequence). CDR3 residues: CASSIETNPGGELFF. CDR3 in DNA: TGTGCCAGTAGTATAGAAACTAACCCCGGCGGGGAGCTGTTTTTT.

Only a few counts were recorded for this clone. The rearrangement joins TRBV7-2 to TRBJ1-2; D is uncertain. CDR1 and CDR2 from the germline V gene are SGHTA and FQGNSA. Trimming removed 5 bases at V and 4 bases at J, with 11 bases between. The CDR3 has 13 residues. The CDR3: CASSPSMSYGYTF. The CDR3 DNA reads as TGTGCCAGCAGCCCCTCAATGAGCTATGGCTACACCTTC.

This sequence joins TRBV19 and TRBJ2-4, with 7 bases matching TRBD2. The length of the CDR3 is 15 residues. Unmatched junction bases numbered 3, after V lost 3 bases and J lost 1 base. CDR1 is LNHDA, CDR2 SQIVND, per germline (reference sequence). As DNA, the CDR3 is TGTGCCAGTAGTATTGGGGGGGACGCCAAAAACATTCAGTACTTC. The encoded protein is CASSIGGDAKNIQYF.

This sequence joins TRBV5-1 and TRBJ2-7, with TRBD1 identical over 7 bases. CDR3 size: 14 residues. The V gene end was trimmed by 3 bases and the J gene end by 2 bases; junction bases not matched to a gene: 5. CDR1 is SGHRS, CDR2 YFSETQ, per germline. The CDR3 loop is CASSSGQVPYEQYF. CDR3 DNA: TGCGCCAGCAGCTCCGGACAGGTCCCCTACGAGCAGTACTTC.

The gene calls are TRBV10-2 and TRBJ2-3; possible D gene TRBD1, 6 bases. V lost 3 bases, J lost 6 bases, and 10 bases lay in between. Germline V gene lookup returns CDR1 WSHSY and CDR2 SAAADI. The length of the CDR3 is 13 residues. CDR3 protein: CASSDRGADTQYF. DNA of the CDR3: TGCGCCAGCAGTGACAGGGGTGCCGATACGCAGTATTTT.

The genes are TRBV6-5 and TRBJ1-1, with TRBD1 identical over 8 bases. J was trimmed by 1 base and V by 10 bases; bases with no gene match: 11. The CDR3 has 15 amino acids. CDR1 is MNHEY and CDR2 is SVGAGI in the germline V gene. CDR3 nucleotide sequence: TGTGCCACAGGACTATTCGACAGGGGGAACACTGAAGCTTTCTTT. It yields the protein CATGLFDRGNTEAFF.

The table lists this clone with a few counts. DNA of the CDR3: TGTGCCAGCAGCGCCCCGTGGCGGGTGGGATACAATGAGCAGTTCTTC. It encodes CASSAPWRVGYNEQFF. The V call is TRBV5-6, the J call TRBJ2-1; D is possibly TRBD2 (5 bases). Per the germline V gene, CDR1 is SGHDT and CDR2 is YYEEEE. Deletions cut 4 bases from V and 4 bases from J, with 18 bases between. CDR3 length: 16 amino acids.

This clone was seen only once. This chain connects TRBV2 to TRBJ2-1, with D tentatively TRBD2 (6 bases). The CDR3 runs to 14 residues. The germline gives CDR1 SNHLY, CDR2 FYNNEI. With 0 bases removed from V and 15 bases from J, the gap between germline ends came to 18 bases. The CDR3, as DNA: TGTGCCAGCAGTGAAGCGGTCCCGGGACTTGATCCGTTCTTC. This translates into CASSEAVPGLDPFF.

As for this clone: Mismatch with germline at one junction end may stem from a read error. CDR3 amino acids: CASNLAAQRGQDTQYF. CDR3 DNA sequence: TGTGCCAGCAACTTAGCGGCCCAGCGGGGCCAAGATACGCAGTATTTT. The J gene is TRBJ2-3, the V gene TRBV7-2, with 7 bases identical to TRBD2. Per germline, CDR1 SGHTA and CDR2 FQGNSA. The length of the CDR3 is 16 residues.

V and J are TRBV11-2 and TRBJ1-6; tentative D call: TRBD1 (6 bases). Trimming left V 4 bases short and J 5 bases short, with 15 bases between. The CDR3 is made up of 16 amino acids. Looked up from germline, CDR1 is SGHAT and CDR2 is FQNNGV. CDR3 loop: CASSYRASWDNSPLHF. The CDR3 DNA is TGTGCCAGCAGCTACAGGGCTTCGTGGGATAATTCACCCCTCCACTTT.

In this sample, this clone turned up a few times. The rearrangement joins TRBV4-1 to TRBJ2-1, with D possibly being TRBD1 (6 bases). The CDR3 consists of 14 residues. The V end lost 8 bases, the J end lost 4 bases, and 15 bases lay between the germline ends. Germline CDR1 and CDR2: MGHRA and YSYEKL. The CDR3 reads CASAQSRGYNEQFF. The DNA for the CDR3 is TGCGCCAGCGCCCAGTCCAGGGGATACAATGAGCAGTTCTTC.

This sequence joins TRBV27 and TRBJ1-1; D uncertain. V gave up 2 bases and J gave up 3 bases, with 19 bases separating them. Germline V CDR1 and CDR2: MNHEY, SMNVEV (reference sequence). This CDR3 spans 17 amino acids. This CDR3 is CASSLSKVRGGYTEAFF. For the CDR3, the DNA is TGTGCCAGCAGTTTAAGTAAGGTACGTGGAGGTTACACTGAAGCTTTCTTT.

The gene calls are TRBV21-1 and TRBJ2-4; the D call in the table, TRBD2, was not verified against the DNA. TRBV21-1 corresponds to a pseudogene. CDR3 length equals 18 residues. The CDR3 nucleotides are TGTGCCAGCAGCAAACCCCGAAGTGGTCCCAGGAGGAGGGACATTCAGTACTTC. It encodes CASSKPRSGPRRRDIQYF.

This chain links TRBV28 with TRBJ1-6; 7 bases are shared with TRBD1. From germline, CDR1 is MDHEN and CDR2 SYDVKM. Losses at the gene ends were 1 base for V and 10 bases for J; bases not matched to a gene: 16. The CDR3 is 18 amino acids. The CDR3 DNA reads TGTGCCAGCAGTTTATACAGGGGTTCGTCCCTACTGTACTCACCCCTCCACTTT. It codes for CASSLYRGSSLLYSPLHF.

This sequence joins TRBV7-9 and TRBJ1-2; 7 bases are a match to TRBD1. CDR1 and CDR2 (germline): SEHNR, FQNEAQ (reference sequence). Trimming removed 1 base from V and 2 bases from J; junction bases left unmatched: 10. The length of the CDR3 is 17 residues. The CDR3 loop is CASSLGRPGQTNYGYTF. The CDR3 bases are TGTGCCAGCAGCTTAGGACGCCCGGGACAGACAAACTATGGCTACACCTTC.

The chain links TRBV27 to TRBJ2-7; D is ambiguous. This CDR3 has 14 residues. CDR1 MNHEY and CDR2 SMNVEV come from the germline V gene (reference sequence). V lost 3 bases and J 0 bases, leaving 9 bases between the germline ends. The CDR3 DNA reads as TGTGCCAGCAGTTTCGGCGGTAGCTCCTACGAGCAGTACTTC. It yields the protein CASSFGGSSYEQYF.

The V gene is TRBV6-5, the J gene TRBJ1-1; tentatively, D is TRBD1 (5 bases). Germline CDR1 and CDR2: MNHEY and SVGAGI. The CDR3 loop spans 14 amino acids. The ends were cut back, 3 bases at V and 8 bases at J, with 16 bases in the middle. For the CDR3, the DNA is TGTGCCAGCAGTTATTTTGTAGAGCCAGGGGAAGCTTTCTTT. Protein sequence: CASSYFVEPGEAFF.

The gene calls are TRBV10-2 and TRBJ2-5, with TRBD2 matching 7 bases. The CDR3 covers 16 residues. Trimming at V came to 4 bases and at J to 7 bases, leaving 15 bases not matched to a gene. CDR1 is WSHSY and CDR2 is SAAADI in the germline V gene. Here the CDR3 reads CASSVDAGVPRGTQYF. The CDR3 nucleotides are TGCGCCAGCAGTGTCGACGCGGGGGTTCCCCGAGGGACCCAGTACTTC.